The TCR beta chain described here comes from a study of Ad26.COV2.S vaccination and SARS-CoV-2 variants. At the level of the study: Participants got Ad26.COV2.S intramuscularly, once or twice 56 days apart. Study-wide points: Spike-specific TCR breadth was greater after Ad26.COV2.S than placebo. People who got the vaccine or the placebo had similar non-spike TCR breadth.

The V end was cut by 7 bases, the J end by 4 bases, with 8 bases between. The CDR3 has 13 amino acids. Germline-derived CDR1 and CDR2 are SEHNR and FQNEAQ (reference sequence). Stated treatment: about 20 received Ad26.COV2.S at low or high dose, single or two shots; five or six received placebo; per-sample allocation not given. The investigators took samples on day 63 after the first vaccine or placebo injection. The administered vaccine (an Ad26 vector) expressed Wuhan-strain SARS-CoV-2 spike. This clone was observed a single time. Its antigen remains unknown. Generated by immunoSEQ multiplex PCR, the TCRdb table keeps only in-frame clones and is missing some. The data contain about 400,000 clones, roughly 80% of them seen just once; the ten biggest clones take up just under 7.5%.

The V call is TRBV7-9, the J call TRBJ2-6; D ambiguous. Sequencing was performed on peripheral blood, taken in a trial of Ad26.COV2.S vaccine versus placebo. The sequence came from a person between 18 and 65 years old who received the Ad26.COV2.S COVID-19 vaccine or a placebo. The CDR3 sequence is CASIAPGANVLTF. The CDR3 nucleotides read TGTGCCAGCATAGCCCCCGGGGCCAACGTCCTGACTTTC.